Each of the 29 T cell receptor beta chains below was sequenced from the same sample in a study of shared clonotypes between healthy human individuals. The naive CD8 fraction comprised CD45RO-negative cells positively selected for CCR7 and excluded terminally differentiated effector memory CD45RA+ cells. Produced via immunoSEQ multiplex PCR; TCRdb's table is partial and in-frame only. The profile shows about 1,800,000 clones, less than 95% of them singletons. The sequenced material came from naive CD8+ T cells sorted from blood. All receptors come from a man aged 18 to 35 in good health.

CDR3 protein: CASSRPGLQETQYF. DNA for the CDR3: TGTGCCAGCAGCCGCCCGGGACTGCAAGAGACCCAGTACTTC. The chain joins TRBV7-9 to TRBJ2-5; tentative D call: TRBD2 (6 bases). The CDR3 covers 14 residues. The germline CDR1 and CDR2 sequences are SEHNR and FQNEAQ (reference sequence). V was cut by 5 bases and J by 2 bases, with 12 bases left in between.

This clone was detected once. This rearrangement joins TRBV5-4 to TRBJ2-7, with 13 bases fitting TRBD2. V trimming: 0 bases; J trimming: 5 bases; junction bases outside the gene matches: 14. CDR3 size: 19 residues. The germline V gene has CDR1 SGHNT and CDR2 YYREEE (reference sequence). The CDR3 nucleotides are TGTGCCAGCAGCTTGGGGGCCGAACCCGGGACTAGCGGGGCCAACGAGCAGTACTTC. Encoded protein: CASSLGAEPGTSGANEQYF.

CDR3 sequence reads: CASSLYVAGELFF. CDR3 sequence (DNA): TGTGCCAGCAGCTTATACGTGGCCGGGGAGCTGTTTTTT. The genes are TRBV7-6 and TRBJ2-2, with D unresolved. This CDR3 spans 13 amino acids. From germline, CDR1 is SGHVS and CDR2 FNYEAQ. V was trimmed by 2 bases and J by 6 bases, leaving 7 bases between them. The full variable domain, in which reference TRBV7-6 and TRBJ2-2 provide the parts outside the CDR3, is GAGVSQSPRYKVTKRGQDVALRCDPISGHVSLYWYRQALGQGPEFLTYFNYEAQQDKSGLPNDRFSAERPEGSISTLTIQRTEQRDSAMYRCASSLYVAGELFFGEGSRLTVL.

The rearrangement links TRBV4-3 to TRBJ2-5, with D possibly matching TRBD2 (5 bases). V lost 5 bases to trimming and J lost 2 bases, with 15 bases between them. Looked up from germline, CDR1 is LGHNA and CDR2 is YSLEER. The CDR3 runs 15 residues. CDR3 in amino acids: CASSFNTAGQETQYF. In DNA form, the CDR3 reads TGCGCCAGCAGCTTTAATACGGCGGGTCAAGAGACCCAGTACTTC.

The genes are TRBV27 and TRBJ2-3; D unresolved. Germline CDR1 is MNHEY and CDR2 is SMNVEV (reference sequence). This CDR3 has 15 residues. V dropped 1 base and J dropped 0 bases, with 8 bases sitting between them. The CDR3 loop is CASSLYPASTDTQYF. CDR3 in DNA: TGTGCCAGCAGTTTATACCCCGCGAGCACAGATACGCAGTATTTT.

The chain joins TRBV27 to TRBJ2-7; 7 bases are a match to TRBD2. Unmatched junction bases numbered 10, after V lost 4 bases and J lost 4 bases. The CDR3 is 15 residues long. Germline V CDR1 and CDR2: MNHEY, SMNVEV (reference sequence). This chain's CDR3 is CASSSNGGGSYEQYF. The CDR3 region has the DNA TGTGCCAGCAGTTCCAATGGGGGGGGAAGTTACGAGCAGTACTTC.

The chain uses TRBV7-2 and TRBJ2-7; no firm D call. Trimming shortened V by 3 bases and J by 3 bases, and 3 bases separated the two germline ends. The CDR3 loop spans 11 amino acids. Germline assignment: CDR1 SGHTA and CDR2 FQGNSA. The CDR3 loop is CASSFNYEQYF. In DNA form, the CDR3 reads TGTGCCAGCAGCTTTAACTACGAGCAGTACTTC.

The chain employs TRBV5-1 and TRBJ2-3; the D is unclear. Trimming stripped 4 bases from V and 2 bases from J, with 11 bases between. This CDR3 contains 14 residues. Germline lookup yields CDR1 SGHRS and CDR2 YFSETQ. The chain's CDR3 is CASSPRPDTDTQYF. The CDR3 DNA follows: TGCGCCAGCAGCCCCCGCCCGGACACAGATACGCAGTATTTT.

On this clone itself: An end of the junction does not agree with germline; a read error may underlie this. The V call is TRBV6-5, the J call TRBJ1-1; TRBD1 is a possible D gene (5 bases). This CDR3 contains 13 residues. Germline V gives CDR1 MNHEY, CDR2 SVGAGI. The CDR3 loop reads CAGSYNPGTEAFF. DNA of the CDR3: TGTGCCGGCAGTTACAACCCAGGGACTGAAGCTTTCTTT.

V and J are TRBV10-3 and TRBJ2-3, with TRBD1 matching over 9 bases. In germline, CDR1 is ENHRY, CDR2 SYGVKD. There are 17 residues in the CDR3. V lost 0 bases and J lost 2; bases outside the gene matches: 6. The CDR3 here is CAISESSGTGFTDTQYF. As DNA, the CDR3 is TGTGCCATCAGTGAGTCGTCGGGGACAGGGTTCACAGATACGCAGTATTTT.

This clone appeared a few times. The V and J genes are TRBV11-2 and TRBJ1-6; the D gene is possibly TRBD1 (6 bases). Germline V lookup: CDR1 SGHAT, CDR2 FQNNGV. V lost 9 bases and J 7 bases, leaving 13 bases between the germline ends. This CDR3 comprises 13 residues. The CDR3 sequence: CARPEQGNSPLHF. DNA of the CDR3: TGTGCCAGGCCGGAACAGGGCAATTCACCCCTCCACTTT.

CDR3 in DNA: TGTGCCAAAGGACAGGGGGCGCAGGGTGAGCAGTTCTTC. Protein product: CAKGQGAQGEQFF. The gene calls are TRBV7-9 and TRBJ2-1; 11 bases fit TRBD1. After removal of 10 bases from V and 9 bases from J, the junction contained 8 bases not matched to a gene. Germline assignment: CDR1 SEHNR and CDR2 FQNEAQ (reference sequence). The CDR3 contains 13 residues.

The chain uses TRBV13 and TRBJ1-4, with D possibly TRBD1 on 5 matching bases. From germline, CDR1 is PRHDT and CDR2 FYEKMQ (reference sequence). The CDR3 is 15 residues long. Trimming took 3 bases from V and 6 from J, leaving 14 bases between them. The CDR3 sequence: CASSFSGQGDEKLFF. The CDR3 nucleotides read TGTGCCAGCAGCTTTTCGGGGCAGGGTGATGAAAAACTGTTTTTT.

The J gene is TRBJ2-1, the V gene TRBV7-8; 7 bases agree with TRBD1. The CDR3 loop spans 15 amino acids. The J segment lost 2 bases and the V segment lost 6 bases, leaving 7 bases of the junction unmatched. Per the germline V gene, CDR1 is SGHVS and CDR2 is FQNEAQ. The CDR3 here is CASRAGGTPYNEQFF. The CDR3 DNA follows: TGTGCCAGCAGGGCAGGGGGAACCCCCTACAATGAGCAGTTCTTC.

The chain employs TRBV5-4 and TRBJ1-4; tentative D call: TRBD1 (5 bases). The CDR3 length is 16 residues. Germline CDR1 SGHNT, CDR2 YYREEE (reference sequence). The germline V and J ends were trimmed by 3 bases and 7 bases, with 19 bases remaining between them. As DNA, the CDR3 is TGTGCCAGCAGCTCCTCGGAGAGCCCCGGGGGTGAAAAACTGTTTTTT. This sequence encodes CASSSSESPGGEKLFF.

The chain recombines TRBV9 with TRBJ1-3; no firm D call. The CDR3 contains 13 residues. V was shortened by 10 bases and J by 2 bases, with 13 bases between the two germline ends. The germline CDR1 and CDR2 sequences are SGDLS and YYNGEE. The CDR3 here is CASSEGPGNTIYF. The CDR3 coding sequence is TGTGCCTCCTCGGAAGGGCCTGGAAACACCATATATTTT.

This clone was observed a single time. Other DNA sequences in the same sample also yield this CDR3. The chain combines TRBV30 with TRBJ1-5; the D gene is possibly TRBD1 (5 bases). This CDR3 spans 14 amino acids. The germline gives CDR1 GTSNPN, CDR2 SVGIG (reference sequence). V shed 0 bases and J shed 5 bases, with 11 bases lying between them. In nucleotides, the CDR3 is TGTGCCTGGAGTGTAGGCCAAGGGGATCAGCCCCAGCATTTT. It yields the protein CAWSVGQGDQPQHF. The full variable domain, rest sourced from reference TRBV30 and TRBJ1-5, is SQTIHQWPATLVQPVGSPLSLECTVEGTSNPNLYWYRQAAGRGLQLLFYSVGIGQISSEVPQNLSASRPQDRQFILSSKKLLLSDSGFYLCAWSVGQGDQPQHFGDGTRLSIL.

The CDR3 coding sequence is TGTGCCAGTAGAGGCTCGGGACTAGCGGAATACAATGAGCAGTTCTTC. This sequence encodes CASRGSGLAEYNEQFF. The rearrangement joins TRBV19 to TRBJ2-1; TRBD2 agrees at 11 bases. Germline V gene sequence: CDR1 LNHDA, CDR2 SQIVND (reference sequence). The CDR3 is 16 residues long. After removal of 6 bases from V and 4 bases from J, the junction contained 8 bases not matched to a gene.

The chain is built from TRBV28 and TRBJ2-1; D is undetermined. Germline lookup yields CDR1 MDHEN and CDR2 SYDVKM. V dropped 3 bases and J dropped 6 bases, with 6 bases sitting between them. This CDR3 has 12 residues. CDR3 DNA sequence: TGTGCCAGCAGTTTCATCGGCAATGAGCAGTTCTTC. The encoded protein is CASSFIGNEQFF.

This chain joins TRBV27 and TRBJ2-2; tentative D call: TRBD1 (6 bases). Trimming took off 2 bases at V and 1 base at J, with 11 bases between the two ends. The CDR3 consists of 16 residues. CDR1 and CDR2 (germline): MNHEY, SMNVEV (reference sequence). CDR3 sequence reads: CASSLGGTWNTGELFF. DNA of the CDR3: TGTGCCAGCAGTTTAGGTGGGACATGGAACACCGGGGAGCTGTTTTTT.

The chain has TRBV28 and TRBJ1-3; 9 bases fit TRBD1. After removal of 4 bases from V and 4 bases from J, the junction contained 5 bases not matched to a gene. This CDR3 spans 15 amino acids. Per the germline V gene, CDR1 is MDHEN and CDR2 is SYDVKM. The CDR3 region has the DNA TGTGCCAGCAGTTGGGGACAGGGCCTCGGAAACACCATATATTTT. Protein product: CASSWGQGLGNTIYF.

The chain carries TRBV6-5 and TRBJ1-1; D unclear. V gave up 8 bases and J gave up 8 bases, with 12 bases separating them. Germline CDR1 is MNHEY and CDR2 is SVGAGI. The CDR3 sequence is 11 residues long. CDR3 sequence reads: CASGGRGEAFF. The CDR3 bases are TGTGCCAGCGGAGGACGTGGCGAAGCTTTCTTT.

This clone was counted once. This rearrangement joins TRBV5-1 to TRBJ1-2; D uncertain. CDR1 is SGHRS and CDR2 is YFSETQ in the germline V gene. CDR3 length: 13 residues. V was shortened by 1 base and J by 5 bases, with 9 bases between the two germline ends. CDR3 loop: CASSLSEGYGYTF. Here the CDR3 DNA reads TGCGCCAGCAGCTTGAGTGAGGGATATGGCTACACCTTC. Using reference TRBV5-1 and TRBJ1-2 for the parts outside the CDR3, the full variable domain is KAGVTQTPRYLIKTRGQQVTLSCSPISGHRSVSWYQQTPGQGLQFLFEYFSETQRNKGNFPGRFSGRQFSNSRSEMNVSTLELGDSALYLCASSLSEGYGYTFGSGTRLTVV.

This chain links TRBV27 with TRBJ1-2, with no clear D. Germline-derived CDR1 and CDR2 are MNHEY and SMNVEV (reference sequence). The CDR3 totals 15 residues. Trimming shortened V by 6 bases and J by 3 bases, and 17 bases separated the two germline ends. CDR3 sequence reads: CASSHLPQADYGYTF. Here the CDR3 DNA reads TGTGCCAGCAGCCACCTTCCGCAGGCAGACTATGGCTACACCTTC.

This chain joins TRBV29-1 and TRBJ1-2, with a tentative D call TRBD1 (6 bases). Germline V gene lookup returns CDR1 SQVTM and CDR2 ANQGSEA. The CDR3 is made up of 15 amino acids. V lost 1 base to trimming and J lost 7 bases, with 19 bases between them. In nucleotides, the CDR3 is TGCAGCGTTGAAGTGTGGGCAGGGGAAGAAGGTGGCTACACCTTC. Its protein is CSVEVWAGEEGGYTF.

Remarks on this clone: This specimen includes other DNA sequences encoding the same CDR3. The chain joins TRBV30 to TRBJ2-3; 8 bases line up with TRBD2. This CDR3 contains 15 residues. Trimming removed 4 bases from V and 0 bases from J; junction bases left unmatched: 6. Germline lookup yields CDR1 GTSNPN and CDR2 SVGIG (reference sequence). The CDR3: CAWTPGGASTDTQYF. DNA for the CDR3: TGTGCCTGGACCCCCGGGGGGGCTAGCACAGATACGCAGTATTTT.

The DNA for the CDR3 is TGTGCCAGCAGTTTTAAGGCGGGGCCTAGCTCCTACGAGCAGTACTTC. Encoded protein: CASSFKAGPSSYEQYF. The V call is TRBV27, the J call TRBJ2-7; TRBD2 is a possible D gene (6 bases). This CDR3 is 16 amino acids long. Germline values: CDR1 MNHEY, CDR2 SMNVEV (reference sequence). Trimming shortened V by 3 bases and J by 0 bases, and 15 bases separated the two germline ends.

This clone was seen once. This sequence joins TRBV28 and TRBJ2-4; 10 nucleotides agree with TRBD2. J was trimmed by 5 bases and V by 6 bases; bases with no gene match: 13. Germline CDR1 and CDR2: MDHEN and SYDVKM. This CDR3 is 17 amino acids long. The CDR3 bases are TGTGCCAGCAGAACCCCAATCAGCGGGGGGGTTCAAAACATTCAGTACTTC. It yields the protein CASRTPISGGVQNIQYF.

J is TRBJ1-1 and V is TRBV27; weak D call: TRBD1 (5 bases). Germline V gene data show CDR1 as MNHEY and CDR2 as SMNVEV (reference sequence). CDR3 length: 14 residues. Trimming stripped 2 bases from V and 2 bases from J, with 9 bases between. The CDR3 region is CASSLGDLNTEAFF. CDR3 coding DNA: TGTGCCAGCAGTTTAGGGGACCTCAACACTGAAGCTTTCTTT.